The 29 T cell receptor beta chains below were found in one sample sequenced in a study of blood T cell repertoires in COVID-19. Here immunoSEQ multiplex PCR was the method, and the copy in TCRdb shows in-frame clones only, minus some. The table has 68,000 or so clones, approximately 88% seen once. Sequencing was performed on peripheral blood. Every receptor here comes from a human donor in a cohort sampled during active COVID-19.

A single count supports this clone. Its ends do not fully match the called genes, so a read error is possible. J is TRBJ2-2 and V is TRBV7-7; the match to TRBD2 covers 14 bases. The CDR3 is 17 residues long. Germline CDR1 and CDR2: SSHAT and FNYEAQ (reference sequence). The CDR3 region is CASSLGGTSGSPGELFF. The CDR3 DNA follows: TGTGCTAGCAGCCTAGGAGGGACTAGCGGGAGTCCCGGGGAGCTGTTTTTT.

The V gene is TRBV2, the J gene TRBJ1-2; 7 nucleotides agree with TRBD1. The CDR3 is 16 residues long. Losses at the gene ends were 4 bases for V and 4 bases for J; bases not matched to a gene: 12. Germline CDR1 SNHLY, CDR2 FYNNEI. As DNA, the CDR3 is TGTGCCAGCAGTGTCACGGTCGGGGGACAGACCTATGGCTACACCTTC. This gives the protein CASSVTVGGQTYGYTF.

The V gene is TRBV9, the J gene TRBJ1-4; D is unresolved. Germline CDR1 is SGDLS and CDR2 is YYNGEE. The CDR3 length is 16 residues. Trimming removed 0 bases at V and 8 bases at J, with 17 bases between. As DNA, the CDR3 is TGTGCCAGCAGCGTAGGCCAGCCAGGTGTAGGAGAAAAACTGTTTTTT. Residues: CASSVGQPGVGEKLFF. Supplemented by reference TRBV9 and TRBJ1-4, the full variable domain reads DSGVTQTPKHLITATGQRVTLRCSPRSGDLSVYWYQQSLDQGLQFLIQYYNGEERAKGNILERFSAQQFPDLHSELNLSSLELGDSALYFCASSVGQPGVGEKLFFGSGTQLSVL.

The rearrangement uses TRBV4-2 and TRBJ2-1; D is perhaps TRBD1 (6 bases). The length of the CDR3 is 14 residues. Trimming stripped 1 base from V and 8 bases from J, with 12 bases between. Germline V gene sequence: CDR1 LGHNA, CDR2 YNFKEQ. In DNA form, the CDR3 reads TGTGCCAGCAGCCAAGTCTATGAGGGGGATGAGCAGTTCTTC. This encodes CASSQVYEGDEQFF.

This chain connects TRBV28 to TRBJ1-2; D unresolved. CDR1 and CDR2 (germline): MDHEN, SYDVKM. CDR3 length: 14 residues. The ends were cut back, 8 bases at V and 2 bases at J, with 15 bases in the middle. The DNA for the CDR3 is TGTGCCAGCGCTCTAAACCAGAGGAACTATGGCTACACCTTC. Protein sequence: CASALNQRNYGYTF.

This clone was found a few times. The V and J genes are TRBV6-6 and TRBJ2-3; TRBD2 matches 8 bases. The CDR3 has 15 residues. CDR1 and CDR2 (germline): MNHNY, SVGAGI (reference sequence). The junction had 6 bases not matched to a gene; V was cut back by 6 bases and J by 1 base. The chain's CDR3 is CASSRRGGGTDTQYF. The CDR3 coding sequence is TGTGCCAGCAGCCGACGGGGGGGTGGCACAGATACGCAGTATTTT.

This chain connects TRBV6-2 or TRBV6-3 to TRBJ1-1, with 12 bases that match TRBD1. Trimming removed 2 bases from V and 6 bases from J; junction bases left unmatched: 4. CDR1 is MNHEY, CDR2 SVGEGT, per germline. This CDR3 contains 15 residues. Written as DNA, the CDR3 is TGTGCCAGCAGTTACGGGGACAGGGGGCAACCTGAAGCTTTCTTT. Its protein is CASSYGDRGQPEAFF.

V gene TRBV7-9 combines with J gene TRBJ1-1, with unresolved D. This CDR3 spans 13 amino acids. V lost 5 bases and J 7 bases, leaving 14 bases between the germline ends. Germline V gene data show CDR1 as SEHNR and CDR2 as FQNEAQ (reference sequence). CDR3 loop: CASSAGGRNEAFF. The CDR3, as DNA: TGTGCCAGCAGCGCCGGAGGACGGAATGAAGCTTTCTTT. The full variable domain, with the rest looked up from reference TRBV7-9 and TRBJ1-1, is DTGVSQNPRHKITKRGQNVTFRCDPISEHNRLYWYRQTLGQGPEFLTYFQNEAQLEKSRLLSDRFSAERPKGSFSTLEIQRTEQGDSAMYLCASSAGGRNEAFFGQGTRLTVV.

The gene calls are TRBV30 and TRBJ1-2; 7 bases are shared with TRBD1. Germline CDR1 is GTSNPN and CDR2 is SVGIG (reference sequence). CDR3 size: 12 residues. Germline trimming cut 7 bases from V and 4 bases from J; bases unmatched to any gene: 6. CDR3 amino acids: CAYSGQAYGYTF. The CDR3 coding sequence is TGTGCCTACTCCGGACAGGCCTATGGCTACACCTTC.

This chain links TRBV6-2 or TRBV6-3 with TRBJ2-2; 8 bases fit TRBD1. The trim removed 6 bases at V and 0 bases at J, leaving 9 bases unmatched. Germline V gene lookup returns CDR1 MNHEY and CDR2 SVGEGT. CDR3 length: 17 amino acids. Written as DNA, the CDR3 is TGTGCCAGCAGCCCGGGACAGGCCAAAACGAACACCGGGGAGCTGTTTTTT. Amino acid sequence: CASSPGQAKTNTGELFF.

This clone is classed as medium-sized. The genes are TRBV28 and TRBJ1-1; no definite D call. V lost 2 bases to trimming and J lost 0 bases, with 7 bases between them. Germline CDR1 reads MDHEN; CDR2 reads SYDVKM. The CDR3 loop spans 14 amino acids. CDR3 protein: CASSLQNLNTEAFF. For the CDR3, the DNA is TGTGCCAGCAGTTTACAGAATTTGAACACTGAAGCTTTCTTT.

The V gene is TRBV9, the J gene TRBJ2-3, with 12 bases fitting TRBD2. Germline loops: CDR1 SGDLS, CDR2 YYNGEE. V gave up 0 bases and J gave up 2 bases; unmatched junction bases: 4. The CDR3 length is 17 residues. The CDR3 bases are TGTGCCAGCAGCGTAGGGACTAGCGGGATTTTCACAGATACGCAGTATTTT. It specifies CASSVGTSGIFTDTQYF. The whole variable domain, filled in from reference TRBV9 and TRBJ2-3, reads DSGVTQTPKHLITATGQRVTLRCSPRSGDLSVYWYQQSLDQGLQFLIQYYNGEERAKGNILERFSAQQFPDLHSELNLSSLELGDSALYFCASSVGTSGIFTDTQYFGPGTRLTVL.

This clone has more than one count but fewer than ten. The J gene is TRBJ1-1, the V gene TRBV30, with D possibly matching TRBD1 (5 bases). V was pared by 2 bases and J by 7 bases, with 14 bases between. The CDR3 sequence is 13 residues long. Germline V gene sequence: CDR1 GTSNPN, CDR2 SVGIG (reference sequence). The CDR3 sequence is CAWSIKQAYEAFF. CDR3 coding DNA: TGTGCCTGGAGTATAAAACAGGCTTATGAAGCTTTCTTT.

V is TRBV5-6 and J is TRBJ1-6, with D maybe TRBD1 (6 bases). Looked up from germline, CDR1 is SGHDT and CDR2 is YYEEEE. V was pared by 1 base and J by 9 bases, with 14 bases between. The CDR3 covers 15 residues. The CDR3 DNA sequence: TGTGCCAGCAGCTTGTTTAACAGAGGGGGTTCACCCCTCCACTTT. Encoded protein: CASSLFNRGGSPLHF.

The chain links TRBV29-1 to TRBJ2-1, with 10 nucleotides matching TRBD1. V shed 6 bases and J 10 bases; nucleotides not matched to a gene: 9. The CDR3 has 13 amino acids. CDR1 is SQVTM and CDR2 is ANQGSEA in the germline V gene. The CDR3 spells CSVPGQGTFEQFF. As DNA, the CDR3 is TGCAGCGTGCCGGGACAGGGGACCTTCGAGCAGTTCTTC.

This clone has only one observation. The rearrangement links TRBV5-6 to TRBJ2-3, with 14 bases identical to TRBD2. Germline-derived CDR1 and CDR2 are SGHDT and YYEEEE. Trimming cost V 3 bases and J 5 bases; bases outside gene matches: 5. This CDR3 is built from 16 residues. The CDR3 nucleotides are TGTGCCAGCAGCTGGGGGACTAGCGGGGGAATAGATACGCAGTATTTT. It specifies CASSWGTSGGIDTQYF.

The CDR3 bases are TGTGCCAGCAGGAAAGAGGGGACTAGCGGGAGGGCCTTTGAGCAGTTCTTC. Amino acids: CASRKEGTSGRAFEQFF. V usage is TRBV7-8 and J usage is TRBJ2-1; 16 nucleotides align to TRBD2. This CDR3 is 17 amino acids long. The V gene's germline CDR1 is SGHVS and CDR2 FQNEAQ. The J segment lost 9 bases and the V segment lost 6 bases, leaving 11 bases of the junction unmatched.

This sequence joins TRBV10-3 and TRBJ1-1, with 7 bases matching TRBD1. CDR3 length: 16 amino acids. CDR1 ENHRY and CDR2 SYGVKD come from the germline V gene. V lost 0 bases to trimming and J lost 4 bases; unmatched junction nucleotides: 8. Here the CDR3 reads CAISESRGGRGTEAFF. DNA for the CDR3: TGTGCCATCAGTGAGTCGAGAGGGGGCCGCGGCACTGAAGCTTTCTTT.

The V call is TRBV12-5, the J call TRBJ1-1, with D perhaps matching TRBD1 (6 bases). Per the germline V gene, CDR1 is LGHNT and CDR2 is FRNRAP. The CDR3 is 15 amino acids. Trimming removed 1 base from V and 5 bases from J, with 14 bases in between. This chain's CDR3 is CASGLAIQGRTEAFF. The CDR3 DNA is TGTGCTAGTGGTTTGGCCATACAGGGTCGAACTGAAGCTTTCTTT.

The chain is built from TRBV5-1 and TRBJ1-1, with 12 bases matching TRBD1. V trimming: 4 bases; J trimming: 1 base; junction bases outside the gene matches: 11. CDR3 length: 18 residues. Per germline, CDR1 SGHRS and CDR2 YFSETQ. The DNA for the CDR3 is TGCGCCAGCAGCGGCCGGGACAGGGGGCGGATAAGGAACACTGAAGCTTTCTTT. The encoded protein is CASSGRDRGRIRNTEAFF. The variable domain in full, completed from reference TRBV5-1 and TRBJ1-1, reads KAGVTQTPRYLIKTRGQQVTLSCSPISGHRSVSWYQQTPGQGLQFLFEYFSETQRNKGNFPGRFSGRQFSNSRSEMNVSTLELGDSALYLCASSGRDRGRIRNTEAFFGQGTRLTVV.

The CDR3 sequence: CASKQSEGGRPPLHF. The DNA for the CDR3 is TGTGCCAGCAAACAGTCAGAGGGTGGTAGGCCACCCCTCCACTTT. The chain couples TRBV2 to TRBJ1-6, with D unclear. Trimming cost V 7 bases and J 11 bases, with 21 bases left between them. CDR1 SNHLY and CDR2 FYNNEI come from the germline V gene. The CDR3 runs 15 residues.

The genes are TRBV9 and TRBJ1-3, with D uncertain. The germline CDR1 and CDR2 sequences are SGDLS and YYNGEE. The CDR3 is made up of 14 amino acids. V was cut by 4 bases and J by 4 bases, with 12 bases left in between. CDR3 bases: TGTGCCAGCAGCCCCCTCGGGTCCGGAAACACCATATATTTT. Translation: CASSPLGSGNTIYF.

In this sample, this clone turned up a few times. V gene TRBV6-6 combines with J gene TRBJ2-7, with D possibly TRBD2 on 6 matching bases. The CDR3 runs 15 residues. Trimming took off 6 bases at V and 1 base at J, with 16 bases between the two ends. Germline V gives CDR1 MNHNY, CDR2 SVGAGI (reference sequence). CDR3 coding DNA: TGTGCCAGCAGGGAGGGAACAGGCGTTTCCTACGAGCAGTACTTC. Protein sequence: CASREGTGVSYEQYF.

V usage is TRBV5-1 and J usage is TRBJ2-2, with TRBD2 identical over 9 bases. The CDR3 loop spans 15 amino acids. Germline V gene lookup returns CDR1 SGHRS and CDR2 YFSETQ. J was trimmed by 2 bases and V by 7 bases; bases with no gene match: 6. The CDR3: CASRKAGGNTGELFF. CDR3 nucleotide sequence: TGCGCCAGCCGGAAAGCGGGGGGCAACACCGGGGAGCTGTTTTTT.

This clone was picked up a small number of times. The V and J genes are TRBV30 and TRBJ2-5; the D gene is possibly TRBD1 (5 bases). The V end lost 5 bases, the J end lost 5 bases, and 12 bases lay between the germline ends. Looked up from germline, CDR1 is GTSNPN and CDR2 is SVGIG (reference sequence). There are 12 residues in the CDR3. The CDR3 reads CAWDSWWETQYF. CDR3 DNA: TGTGCCTGGGACAGCTGGTGGGAGACCCAGTACTTC.

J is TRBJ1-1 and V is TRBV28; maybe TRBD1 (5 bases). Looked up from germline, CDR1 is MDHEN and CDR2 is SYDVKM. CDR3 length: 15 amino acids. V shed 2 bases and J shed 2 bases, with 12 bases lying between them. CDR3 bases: TGTGCCAGCAGTTTAGGGCGGGGGGGAAACACTGAAGCTTTCTTT. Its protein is CASSLGRGGNTEAFF.

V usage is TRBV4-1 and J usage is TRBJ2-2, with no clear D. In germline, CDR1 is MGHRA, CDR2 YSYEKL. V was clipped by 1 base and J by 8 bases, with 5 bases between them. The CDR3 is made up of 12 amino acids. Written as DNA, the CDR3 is TGCGCCAGCAGCCAAGCCCCAGGGGAGCTGTTTTTT. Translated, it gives CASSQAPGELFF.

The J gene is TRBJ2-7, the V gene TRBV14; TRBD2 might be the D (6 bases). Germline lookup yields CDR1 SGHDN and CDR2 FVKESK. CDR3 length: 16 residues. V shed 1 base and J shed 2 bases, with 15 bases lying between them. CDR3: CASSQGGGRAAYEQYF. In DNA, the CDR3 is TGTGCCAGCAGCCAAGGCGGAGGGCGGGCCGCCTACGAGCAGTACTTC.

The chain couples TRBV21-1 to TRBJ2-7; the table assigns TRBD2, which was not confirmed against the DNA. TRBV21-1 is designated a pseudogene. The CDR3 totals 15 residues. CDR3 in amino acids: CASNSGGEIDYEQYF. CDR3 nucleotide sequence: TGTGCCAGCAACTCCGGGGGTGAGATAGACTACGAGCAGTACTTC.